This entry lists 21 T cell receptor beta chains sequenced from one sample in a study of blood T cell repertoires in COVID-19 (dated by TCRdb to about 2020). Libraries were made using the immunoSEQ multiplex PCR assay. Entries here come from immuneACCESS through TCRdb and include only in-frame sequences with V and J called. Some clones fail to appear in such tables; in the studies checked, an unresolved V gene covers under half of the shortfall, and the cause of the remainder is unknown. Across this sample there are 490,000 or so clones, with about 85% seen only once. The ten largest clones take up approximately 8% of the sample. Specimen: PBMCs or T cells enriched from blood (not recorded which). The origin of the receptors is a woman aged 55-70 years who had recovered from COVID-19.

Only one count was recorded for this clone. The chain is built from TRBV7-9 and TRBJ2-1, with D possibly TRBD1 on 5 matching bases. CDR3 length equals 12 residues. Germline CDR1 SEHNR, CDR2 FQNEAQ (reference sequence). V was shortened by 3 bases and J by 9 bases, with 9 bases between the two germline ends. CDR3 protein: CASSFYDSEQFF. CDR3 bases: TGTGCCAGCAGCTTCTACGACAGTGAGCAGTTCTTC.

This chain joins TRBV5-1 and TRBJ2-3, with a possible D match to TRBD2 (6 bases). V lost 4 bases to trimming and J lost 2 bases, with 23 bases between them. CDR1 is SGHRS and CDR2 is YFSETQ in the germline V gene. The CDR3 spans 18 residues. CDR3 DNA: TGCGCCAGCAGCCCTGCAACCCAGCGGGCACTTAACACAGATACGCAGTATTTT. Translating gives CASSPATQRALNTDTQYF.

The chain links TRBV30 to TRBJ1-5; no definite D call. Germline assignment: CDR1 GTSNPN and CDR2 SVGIG (reference sequence). The germline V and J ends were trimmed by 1 base and 1 base, with 8 bases remaining between them. This CDR3 comprises 14 residues. The CDR3 reads CAWSAGVSNQPQHF. CDR3 DNA: TGTGCCTGGAGTGCCGGAGTGAGCAATCAGCCCCAGCATTTT.

The chain combines TRBV5-1 with TRBJ2-6; D gene uncertain. The CDR3 is 14 residues long. With 3 bases removed from V and 1 base from J, the gap between germline ends came to 5 bases. Per the germline V gene, CDR1 is SGHRS and CDR2 is YFSETQ. CDR3 protein: CASSSNSGANVLTF. As DNA, the CDR3 is TGCGCCAGCAGCTCTAATTCTGGGGCCAACGTCCTGACTTTC.

The J gene is TRBJ2-3, the V gene TRBV9; 16 bases fit TRBD2. Germline loops: CDR1 SGDLS, CDR2 YYNGEE. V was pared by 7 bases and J by 4 bases, with 9 bases of the junction left unmatched. The CDR3 has 17 amino acids. CDR3 DNA: TGTGCCAGCGTCCCGGGACTAGCGGGGGGGCGGTCAGATACGCAGTATTTT. Its translation: CASVPGLAGGRSDTQYF. Supplemented by reference TRBV9 and TRBJ2-3, the full variable domain reads DSGVTQTPKHLITATGQRVTLRCSPRSGDLSVYWYQQSLDQGLQFLIQYYNGEERAKGNILERFSAQQFPDLHSELNLSSLELGDSALYFCASVPGLAGGRSDTQYFGPGTRLTVL.

The genes are TRBV4-1 and TRBJ2-3, with 10 bases lining up with TRBD2. The CDR3 runs to 16 residues. Germline V CDR1 and CDR2: MGHRA, YSYEKL. Germline trimming cut 2 bases from V and 0 bases from J; bases unmatched to any gene: 2. The CDR3 DNA reads as TGCGCCAGCAGCCAACTAGCGGGGGCCAGCACAGATACGCAGTATTTT. It translates to CASSQLAGASTDTQYF.

The chain links TRBV29-1 to TRBJ2-7; the D gene is possibly TRBD1 (5 bases). The CDR3 is 12 amino acids. Trimming removed 6 bases at V and 7 bases at J, with 16 bases between. The germline V gene has CDR1 SQVTM and CDR2 ANQGSEA. The CDR3 region has the DNA TGCAGCGTACTCACAGGTGGTGGGGAGCAGTACTTC. It specifies CSVLTGGGEQYF.

J is TRBJ1-6 and V is TRBV5-1; D is possibly TRBD1 (5 bases). This CDR3 is built from 15 residues. The V end was cut by 2 bases, the J end by 5 bases, with 11 bases between. Germline V lookup: CDR1 SGHRS, CDR2 YFSETQ. The CDR3: CASSLPGPDNSPLHF. The CDR3 DNA sequence: TGCGCCAGCAGCTTACCAGGGCCGGATAATTCACCCCTCCACTTT.

The chain is built from TRBV7-9 and TRBJ2-5, with 7 bases that match TRBD2. The trim removed 5 bases at V and 0 bases at J, leaving 12 bases unmatched. Germline V gene lookup returns CDR1 SEHNR and CDR2 FQNEAQ (reference sequence). The CDR3 length is 17 residues. The CDR3 nucleotides read TGTGCCAGCAGCCCCCCTTCTAGCGGTCCGGACCAAGAGACCCAGTACTTC. Translating it yields CASSPPSSGPDQETQYF.

The V gene is TRBV6-5, the J gene TRBJ1-2, with D tentatively TRBD1 (5 bases). There are 13 residues in the CDR3. Germline values: CDR1 MNHEY, CDR2 SVGAGI. Trimming cost V 7 bases and J 3 bases, with 12 bases left between them. The DNA for the CDR3 is TGTGCCAGCACCCGACAGTCCGACTATGGCTACACCTTC. As protein: CASTRQSDYGYTF.

The chain combines TRBV6-1 with TRBJ1-2, with D maybe TRBD1 (5 bases). The CDR3 totals 14 residues. With 0 bases removed from V and 6 bases from J, the gap between germline ends came to 11 bases. The germline CDR1 and CDR2 sequences are MNHNS and SASEGT. The CDR3 sequence: CASSEAQGINGYTF. CDR3 DNA: TGTGCCAGCAGTGAAGCGCAGGGAATAAATGGCTACACCTTC.

Only one count was recorded for this clone. The gene calls are TRBV12-5 and TRBJ2-2, with TRBD2 identical over 8 bases. CDR1 and CDR2 from the germline V gene are LGHNT and FRNRAP. The V and J ends lost 3 bases and 3 bases, in that order; junction bases with no gene match: 0. The length of the CDR3 is 14 residues. CDR3 in DNA: TGTGCTAGTGGTTTCGGGGGGGACACCGGGGAGCTGTTTTTT. Protein product: CASGFGGDTGELFF.

The chain couples TRBV25-1 to TRBJ2-1; no clear D. V lost 7 bases, J lost 1 base, and 8 bases lay in between. Germline CDR1 reads MGHDK; CDR2 reads SYGVNS. The CDR3 has 13 amino acids. CDR3 DNA: TGTGCCAGCACTATCGGGTCCTACAATGAGCAGTTCTTC. It codes for CASTIGSYNEQFF. The variable domain in full, completed from reference TRBV25-1 and TRBJ2-1, reads EADIYQTPRYLVIGTGKKITLECSQTMGHDKMYWYQQDPGMELHLIHYSYGVNSTEKGDLSSESTVSRIRTEHFPLTLESARPSHTSQYLCASTIGSYNEQFFGPGTRLTVL.

The V gene is TRBV6-6, the J gene TRBJ2-7; 8 positions match TRBD1. The CDR3 runs to 12 residues. V lost 6 bases, J lost 5 bases, and 3 bases stayed unmatched. Germline CDR1 and CDR2: MNHNY and SVGAGI (reference sequence). DNA for the CDR3: TGTGCCAGCAGAAGGACAGGGAACGAGCAGTACTTC. Translated: CASRRTGNEQYF.

The chain is built from TRBV7-9 and TRBJ2-2, with 9 bases fitting TRBD1. The CDR3 covers 16 residues. CDR1 and CDR2 from the germline V gene are SEHNR and FQNEAQ (reference sequence). J gave up 6 bases and V 6 bases, and 11 bases lay outside the gene matches. CDR3 loop: CASRSSPGQGPGELFF. CDR3 bases: TGTGCCAGCAGAAGTTCTCCGGGACAGGGTCCCGGGGAGCTGTTTTTT. Filled out from reference TRBV7-9 and TRBJ2-2, the complete variable domain reads DTGVSQNPRHKITKRGQNVTFRCDPISEHNRLYWYRQTLGQGPEFLTYFQNEAQLEKSRLLSDRFSAERPKGSFSTLEIQRTEQGDSAMYLCASRSSPGQGPGELFFGEGSRLTVL.

Here the CDR3 DNA reads TGTGCCAGCAGTCCAACACACTATGGCTACACCTTC. This translates into CASSPTHYGYTF. The chain has TRBV12-3 or TRBV12-4 and TRBJ1-2; D call uncertain. The V and J ends lost 5 bases and 3 bases respectively, with 7 bases between them. This CDR3 is built from 12 residues.

The chain couples TRBV9 to TRBJ2-1, with TRBD2 identical over 14 bases. V lost 0 bases to trimming and J lost 9 bases; unmatched junction nucleotides: 8. Germline V gene data show CDR1 as SGDLS and CDR2 as YYNGEE. The CDR3 has 17 amino acids. This chain's CDR3 is CASSVGVTSGGAAEQFF. CDR3 bases: TGTGCCAGCAGCGTAGGTGTGACTAGCGGGGGGGCCGCTGAGCAGTTCTTC.

This chain links TRBV5-1 with TRBJ2-1, with 13 bases aligning to TRBD2. The CDR3 contains 18 residues. V lost 0 bases to trimming and J lost 2 bases; unmatched junction nucleotides: 5. Germline-derived CDR1 and CDR2 are SGHRS and YFSETQ. CDR3 DNA sequence: TGCGCCAGCAGCTTGGGAGAGACTAGCGGGGGGCCCTACAATGAGCAGTTCTTC. This encodes CASSLGETSGGPYNEQFF.

V is TRBV4-1 and J is TRBJ2-1; D is uncertain. The V gene's germline CDR1 is MGHRA and CDR2 YSYEKL. V was trimmed by 4 bases and J by 7 bases, leaving 11 bases between them. This CDR3 comprises 13 residues. The DNA for the CDR3 is TGCGCCAGCAGCCGCCAAGTCAGAAATGAGCAGTTCTTC. Its protein product is CASSRQVRNEQFF.

The rearrangement links TRBV25-1 to TRBJ2-4; tentative D call: TRBD1 (6 bases). The germline V gene encodes CDR1 MGHDK and CDR2 SYGVNS. Trimming stripped 1 base from V and 1 base from J, with 17 bases between. This CDR3 spans 18 amino acids. CDR3 DNA: TGTGCCAGCAGTGAATTGGGGCAGGGGCCGGGGGCCAAAAACATTCAGTACTTC. Its protein product is CASSELGQGPGAKNIQYF.

The chain carries TRBV18 and TRBJ2-5; 10 bases are a match to TRBD1. Unmatched junction bases numbered 7, after V lost 6 bases and J lost 3 bases. The germline gives CDR1 KGHSH, CDR2 LQKENI. The CDR3 runs to 15 residues. The CDR3 DNA reads TGTGCCAGCTCTCCCGGGACAGGGGAAGAAGAGACCCAGTACTTC. It codes for CASSPGTGEEETQYF.